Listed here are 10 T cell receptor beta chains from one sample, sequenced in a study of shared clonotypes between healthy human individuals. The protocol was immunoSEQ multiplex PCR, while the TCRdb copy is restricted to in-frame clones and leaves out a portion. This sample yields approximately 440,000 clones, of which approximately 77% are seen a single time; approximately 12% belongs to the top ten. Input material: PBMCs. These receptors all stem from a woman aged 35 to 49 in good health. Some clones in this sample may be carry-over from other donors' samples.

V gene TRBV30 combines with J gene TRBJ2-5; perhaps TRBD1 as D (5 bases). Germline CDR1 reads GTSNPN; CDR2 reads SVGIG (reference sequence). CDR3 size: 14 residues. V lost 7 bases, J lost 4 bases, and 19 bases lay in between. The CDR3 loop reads CASWKGNLGETQYF. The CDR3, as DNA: TGTGCCTCGTGGAAGGGGAATCTAGGAGAGACCCAGTACTTC. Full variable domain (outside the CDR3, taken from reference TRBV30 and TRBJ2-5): SQTIHQWPATLVQPVGSPLSLECTVEGTSNPNLYWYRQAAGRGLQLLFYSVGIGQISSEVPQNLSASRPQDRQFILSSKKLLLSDSGFYLCASWKGNLGETQYFGPGTRLLVL.

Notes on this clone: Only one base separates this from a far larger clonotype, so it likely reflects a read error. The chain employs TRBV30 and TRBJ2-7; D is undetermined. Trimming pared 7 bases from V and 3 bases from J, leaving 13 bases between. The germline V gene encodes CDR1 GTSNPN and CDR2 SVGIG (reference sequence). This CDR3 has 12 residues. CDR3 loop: CAFTAAGYEQYV. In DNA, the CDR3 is TGTGCCTTCACCGCCGCCGGCTACGAGCAGTACGTC.

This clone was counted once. Here the CDR3 reads CASSQGFSPDTQYF. The CDR3 coding sequence is TGTGCCAGCAGCCAGGGTTTCAGTCCAGATACGCAGTATTTT. The chain links TRBV2 to TRBJ2-3; a weak D match, TRBD1 (5 bases). Trimming pared 6 bases from V and 4 bases from J, leaving 14 bases between. Germline values: CDR1 SNHLY, CDR2 FYNNEI. The CDR3 length is 14 residues.

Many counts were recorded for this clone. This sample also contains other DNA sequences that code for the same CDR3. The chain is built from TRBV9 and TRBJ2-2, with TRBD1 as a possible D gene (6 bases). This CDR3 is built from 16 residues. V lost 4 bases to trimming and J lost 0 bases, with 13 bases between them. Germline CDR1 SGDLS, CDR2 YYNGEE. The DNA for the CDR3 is TGTGCCAGCAGCATCCGACAGGCCCCGAACACCGGGGAGCTGTTTTTT. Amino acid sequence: CASSIRQAPNTGELFF.

In DNA form, the CDR3 reads TGCGCCAGCAGTCCCCTTTGGACAGGGGTCTACGAGCAGTACTTC. It encodes CASSPLWTGVYEQYF. V usage is TRBV23-1 and J usage is TRBJ2-7; 9 nucleotides align to TRBD1. TRBV23-1 is designated an ORF whose function remains uncertain. The CDR3 is 15 amino acids. The V gene end was trimmed by 4 bases and the J gene end by 3 bases; junction bases not matched to a gene: 7.

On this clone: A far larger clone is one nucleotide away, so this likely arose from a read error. CDR3 sequence reads: CAGSVTHSNQPQHF. In DNA, the CDR3 is TGTGCCGGCAGTGTGACACATAGCAATCAGCCCCAGCATTTT. The J gene is TRBJ1-5, the V gene TRBV25-1, with no clear D. The CDR3 extends over 14 amino acids. From germline, CDR1 is MGHDK and CDR2 SYGVNS.

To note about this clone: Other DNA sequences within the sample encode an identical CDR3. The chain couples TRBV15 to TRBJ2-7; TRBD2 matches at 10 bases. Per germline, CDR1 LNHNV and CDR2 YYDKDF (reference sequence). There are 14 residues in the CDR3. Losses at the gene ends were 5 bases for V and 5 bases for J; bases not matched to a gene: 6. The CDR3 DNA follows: TGTGCCACCAGCCGAGGGGGGACTAGCGACGAGCAGTACTTC. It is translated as CATSRGGTSDEQYF.

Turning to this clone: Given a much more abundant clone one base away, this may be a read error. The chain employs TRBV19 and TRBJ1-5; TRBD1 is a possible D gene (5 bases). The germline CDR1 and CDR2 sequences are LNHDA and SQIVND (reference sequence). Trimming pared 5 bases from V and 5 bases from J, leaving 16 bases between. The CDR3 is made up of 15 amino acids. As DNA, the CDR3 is TGTGCCAGTAGTCCGCCGGGACGGGGTTATCAGCCCCAGCATTTT. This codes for CASSPPGRGYQPQHF. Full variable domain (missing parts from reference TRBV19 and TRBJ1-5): DGGITQSPKYLFRKEGQNVTLSCEQNLNHDAMYWYRQDPGQGLRLIYYSQIVNDFQKGDIAEGYSVSREKKESFPLTVTSAQKNPTAFYLCASSPPGRGYQPQHFGDGTRLSIL.

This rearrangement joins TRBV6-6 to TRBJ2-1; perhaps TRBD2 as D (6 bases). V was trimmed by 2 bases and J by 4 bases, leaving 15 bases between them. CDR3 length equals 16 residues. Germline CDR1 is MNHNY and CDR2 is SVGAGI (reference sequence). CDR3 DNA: TGTGCCAGCAGTTACAACCGGGACTCTAAATACAATGAGCAGTTCTTC. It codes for CASSYNRDSKYNEQFF.

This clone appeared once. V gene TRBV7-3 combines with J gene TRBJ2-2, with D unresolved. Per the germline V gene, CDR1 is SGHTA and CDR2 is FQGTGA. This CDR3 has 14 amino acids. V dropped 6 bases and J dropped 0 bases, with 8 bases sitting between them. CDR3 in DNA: TGTGCCAGCAGTCCTACGCCGAACACCGGGGAGCTGTTTTTT. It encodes CASSPTPNTGELFF.